This T cell receptor beta chain was observed in a study of regulatory and conventional T cells in RAG deficiency. The method was immunoSEQ multiplex PCR; TCRdb's version includes in-frame clones alone and lacks a portion of them. The sample holds 24,000 or so clones, roughly 93% seen once. The germline V and J ends were trimmed by 5 bases and 1 base, with 17 bases remaining between them. Germline CDR1 SGHVS, CDR2 FQNEAQ. The CDR3 extends over 16 amino acids. General study results and limits: Patient subsets had shorter CDR3s; Omenn Treg-Tconv overlap exceeded 75%. Shannon entropy fell and Simpson indices rose in RAG-deficient patients. Other subsets showed approximately 10-fold reductions, but Treg unique TCR beta sequences fell roughly 96-fold in these patients.

Genomic DNA came from blood conventional CD4+ T cells gated CD25-low CD127-high. About this clone itself: Its antigen remains unknown.

Another study also made use of these data, one on regulatory T cells. That report adds: Primers: 52 TRBV forward and 13 TRBJ reverse.

The sequence derives from a human donor in good health. V is TRBV7-8 and J is TRBJ1-2, with D hard to call. Sequenced input: CD4+ T cells sorted from blood. CDR3 protein: CASSLGPIPHNYGYTF. The CDR3 region has the DNA TGTGCCAGCAGCCTCGGTCCTATCCCCCATAACTATGGCTACACCTTC.